This T cell receptor beta chain comes out of a study of shared clonotypes between healthy human individuals. As to this clone: Its antigen is unidentified.

Germline V lookup: CDR1 MGHRA, CDR2 YSYEKL. This CDR3 spans 15 amino acids. Between the trimmed V and J ends, which lost 3 bases and 1 base, there was a span of 12 bases. Sequenced by immunoSEQ multiplex PCR; TCRdb stores in-frame clones only, minus some. The repertoire holds millions of clones, about 95% seen once, with 0.9% to 1.3% in the top ten. The naive CD8 population came from CD45RO-negative cells selected for CCR7, without terminally differentiated effector memory CD45RA+ cells. Each sample came from a Caucasian adult donor living in Nashville, Tennessee. Study results and caveats: As a rule, naive subsets had a larger estimated richness than memory subsets.

Sequencing was done on a sample of naive CD8+ T cells sorted from blood. V and J are TRBV4-1 and TRBJ2-5, with D perhaps matching TRBD2 (6 bases). The TCR was taken from a man in his late teens or twenties in good health. For the CDR3, the DNA is TGCGCCAGCAGCCACCCCGGGGGAGTCCAAGAGACCCAGTACTTC. As protein: CASSHPGGVQETQYF.